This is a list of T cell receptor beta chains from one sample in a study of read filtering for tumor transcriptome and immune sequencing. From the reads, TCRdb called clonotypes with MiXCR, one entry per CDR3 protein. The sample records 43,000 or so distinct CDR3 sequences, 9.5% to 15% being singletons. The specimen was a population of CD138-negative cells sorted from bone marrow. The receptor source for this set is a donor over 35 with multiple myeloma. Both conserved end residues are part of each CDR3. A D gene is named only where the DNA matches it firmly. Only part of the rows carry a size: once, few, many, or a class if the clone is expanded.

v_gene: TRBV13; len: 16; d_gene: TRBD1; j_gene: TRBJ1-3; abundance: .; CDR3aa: CASSLQTGGGGNAIYF; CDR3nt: TGTGCCAGCAGCTTACAGACAGGGGGCGGTGGAAACGCCATATATTTT
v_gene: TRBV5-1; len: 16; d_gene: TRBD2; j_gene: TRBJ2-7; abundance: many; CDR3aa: CASSLSRPSGIYEQYF; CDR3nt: TGCGCCAGCAGCTTGTCCCGGCCTAGCGGGATCTACGAGCAGTACTTC
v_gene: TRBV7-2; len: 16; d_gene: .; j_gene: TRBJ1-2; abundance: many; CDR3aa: CASSSSPTGWGYGYTF; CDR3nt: TGTGCCAGCAGCTCGTCCCCAACAGGGTGGGGCTATGGCTACACCTTC
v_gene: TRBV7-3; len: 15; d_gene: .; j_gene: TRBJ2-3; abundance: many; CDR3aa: CASSPVAGAADTQYF; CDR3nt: TGTGCCAGCAGCCCTGTAGCCGGAGCGGCAGATACGCAGTATTTT
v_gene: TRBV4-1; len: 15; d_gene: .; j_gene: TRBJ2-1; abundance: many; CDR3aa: CASSQSAGVYNEQFF; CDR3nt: TGCGCCAGCAGCCAATCGGCCGGGGTTTACAATGAGCAGTTCTTC
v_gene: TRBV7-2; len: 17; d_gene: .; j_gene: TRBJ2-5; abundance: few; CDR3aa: CASSLASSRQYQETQYF; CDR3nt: TGTGCCAGCAGCTTAGCAAGCTCGCGGCAGTACCAAGAGACCCAGTACTTC
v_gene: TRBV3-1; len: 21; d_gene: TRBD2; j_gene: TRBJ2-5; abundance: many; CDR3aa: CASSQTYGPRTSGSPQETQYF; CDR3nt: TGTGCCAGCAGCCAAACGTACGGGCCCCGGACTAGCGGGAGCCCTCAAGAGACCCAGTACTTC
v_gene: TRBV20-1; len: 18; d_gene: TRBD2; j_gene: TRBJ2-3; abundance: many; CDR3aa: CSAASSLGGTSSTDTQYF; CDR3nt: TGCAGTGCCGCGAGTAGTCTAGGCGGGACTAGCAGCACAGATACGCAGTATTTT
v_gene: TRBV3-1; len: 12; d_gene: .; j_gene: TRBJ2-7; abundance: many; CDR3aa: CASSQGSYEQYF; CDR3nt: TGTGCCAGCAGCCAAGGGTCCTACGAGCAGTACTTC
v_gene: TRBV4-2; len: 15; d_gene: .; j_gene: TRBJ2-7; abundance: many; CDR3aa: CASSQHPDLTYEQYF; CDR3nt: TGTGCCAGCAGCCAACACCCAGACCTGACCTACGAGCAGTACTTC
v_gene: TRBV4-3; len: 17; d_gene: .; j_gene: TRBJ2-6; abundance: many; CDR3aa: CASSQLLGFSGANVLTF; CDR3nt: TGCGCCAGCAGCCAGCTTCTTGGATTCTCTGGGGCCAACGTCCTGACTTTC
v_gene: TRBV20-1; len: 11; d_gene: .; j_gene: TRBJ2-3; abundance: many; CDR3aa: CGGDKTDTQYF; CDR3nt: TGCGGGGGGGACAAAACAGATACGCAGTATTTT
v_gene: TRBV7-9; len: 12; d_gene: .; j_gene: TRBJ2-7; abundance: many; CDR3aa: CASKGENYEQYF; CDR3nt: TGTGCCAGCAAAGGGGAAAACTACGAGCAGTACTTC
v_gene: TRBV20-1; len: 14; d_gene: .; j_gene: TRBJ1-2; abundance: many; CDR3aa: CSARDTNSLYGYTF; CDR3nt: TGCAGTGCTAGAGATACTAACAGCCTTTATGGCTACACCTTC
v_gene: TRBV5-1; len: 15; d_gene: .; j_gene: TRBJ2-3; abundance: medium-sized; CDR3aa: CASGLGQPARNTQYF; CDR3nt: TGCGCCAGCGGCCTGGGACAACCAGCCAGGAATACGCAGTATTTT
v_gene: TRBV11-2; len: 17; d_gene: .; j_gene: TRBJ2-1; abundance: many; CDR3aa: CASSPTWDGVSYNEQFF; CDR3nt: TGTGCCAGCAGCCCGACTTGGGACGGGGTCTCCTACAATGAGCAGTTCTTC
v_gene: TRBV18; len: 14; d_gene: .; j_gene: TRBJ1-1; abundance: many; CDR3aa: CASSPQRSNTEAFF; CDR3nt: TGTGCCAGCTCACCACAGAGGAGTAACACTGAAGCTTTCTTT
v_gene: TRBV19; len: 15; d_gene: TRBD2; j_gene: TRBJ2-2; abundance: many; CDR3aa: CASSTRTSNTGELFF; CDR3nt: TGTGCCAGTAGTACCCGGACTAGTAACACCGGGGAGCTGTTTTTT
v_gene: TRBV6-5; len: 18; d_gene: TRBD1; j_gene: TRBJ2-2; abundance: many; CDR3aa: CASSYFLPGTGKGGELFF; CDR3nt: TGTGCCAGCAGTTACTTTCTCCCCGGGACAGGAAAGGGCGGGGAGCTGTTTTTT
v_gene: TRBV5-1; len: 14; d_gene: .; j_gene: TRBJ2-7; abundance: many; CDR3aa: CASSLGESLLEQYF; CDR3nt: TGCGCCAGCAGCTTGGGTGAATCCCTTTTGGAGCAGTACTTC
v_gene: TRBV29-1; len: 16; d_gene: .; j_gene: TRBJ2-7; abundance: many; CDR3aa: CSVALNIRPSSYEQYF; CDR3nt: TGCAGCGTTGCCTTGAACATACGCCCTTCATCCTACGAGCAGTACTTC
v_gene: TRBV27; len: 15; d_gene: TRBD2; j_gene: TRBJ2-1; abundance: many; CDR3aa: CASSPGTSGHNEQFF; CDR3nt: TGTGCCAGCAGTCCCGGGACTAGCGGGCACAATGAGCAGTTCTTC
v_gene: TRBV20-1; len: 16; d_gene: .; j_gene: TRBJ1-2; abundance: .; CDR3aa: CSAPGREGQNLDGYTF; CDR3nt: TGCAGTGCCCCGGGGAGAGAGGGACAAAATTTGGATGGCTACACCTTC
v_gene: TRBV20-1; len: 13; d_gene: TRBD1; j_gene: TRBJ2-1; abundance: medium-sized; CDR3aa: CSADTGTVNEQFF; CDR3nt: TGCAGTGCCGACACGGGGACAGTCAATGAGCAGTTCTTC
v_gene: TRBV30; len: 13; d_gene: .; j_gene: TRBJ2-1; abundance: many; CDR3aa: CAWSAAGLNEQFF; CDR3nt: TGTGCCTGGAGTGCCGCCGGGCTTAATGAGCAGTTCTTC
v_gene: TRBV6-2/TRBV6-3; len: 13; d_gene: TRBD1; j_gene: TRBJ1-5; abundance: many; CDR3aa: CASRQGIYQPQHF; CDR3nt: TGTGCCAGCAGACAGGGGATTTACCAGCCCCAGCATTTT
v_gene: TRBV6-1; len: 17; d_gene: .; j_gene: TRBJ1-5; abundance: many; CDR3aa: CASSPRDTTRGNQPQHF; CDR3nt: TGTGCCAGCAGTCCCCGGGACACCACCCGGGGCAATCAGCCCCAGCATTTT
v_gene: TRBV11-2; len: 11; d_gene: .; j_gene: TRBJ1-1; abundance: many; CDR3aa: CASSPFTEAFF; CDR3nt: TGTGCCAGCAGCCCCTTCACTGAAGCTTTCTTT
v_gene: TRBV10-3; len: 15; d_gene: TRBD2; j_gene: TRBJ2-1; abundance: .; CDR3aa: CAISESTSGSYEQLF; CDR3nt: TGCGCCATCAGTGAGTCGACTAGCGGGAGCTATGAGCAGCTCTTC
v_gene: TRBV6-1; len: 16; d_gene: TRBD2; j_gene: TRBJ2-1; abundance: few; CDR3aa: CASSDTGTSGYNEQFF; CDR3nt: TGTGCCAGCAGTGACACCGGGACTAGCGGTTACAATGAGCAGTTCTTC
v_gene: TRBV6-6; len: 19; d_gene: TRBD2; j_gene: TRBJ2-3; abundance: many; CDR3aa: CASSPGAGGFATITDTQYF; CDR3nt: TGTGCCAGCAGCCCCGGAGCGGGAGGATTCGCCACAATCACAGATACGCAGTATTTT
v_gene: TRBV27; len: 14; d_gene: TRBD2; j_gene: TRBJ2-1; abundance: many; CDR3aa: CAISKAGGLNEQFF; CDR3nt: TGTGCCATCTCGAAGGCGGGAGGGCTCAATGAGCAGTTCTTC
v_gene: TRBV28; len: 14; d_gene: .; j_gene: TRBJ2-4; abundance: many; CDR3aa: CATGAPSWGNIQYF; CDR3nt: TGTGCCACAGGGGCACCTTCTTGGGGAAACATTCAGTACTTC
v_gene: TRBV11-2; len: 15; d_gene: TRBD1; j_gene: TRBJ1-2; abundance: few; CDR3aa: CASSSIQGRSYGYTF; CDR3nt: TGTGCCAGCAGTTCAATACAGGGGCGCAGCTATGGCTACACCTTC
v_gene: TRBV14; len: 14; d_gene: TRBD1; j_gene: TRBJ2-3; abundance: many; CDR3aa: CASSLGQGFDTQYF; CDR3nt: TGTGCCAGCAGCCTTGGACAGGGCTTCGATACGCAGTATTTT
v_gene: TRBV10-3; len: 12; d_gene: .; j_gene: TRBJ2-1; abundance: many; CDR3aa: CAISESLNEQFF; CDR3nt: TGTGCCATCAGTGAGAGCCTCAATGAGCAGTTCTTC
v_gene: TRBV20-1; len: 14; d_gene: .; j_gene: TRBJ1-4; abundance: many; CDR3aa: CSARDLKRPGKLFF; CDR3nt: TGCAGTGCTAGAGATCTGAAACGGCCTGGAAAACTGTTTTTT
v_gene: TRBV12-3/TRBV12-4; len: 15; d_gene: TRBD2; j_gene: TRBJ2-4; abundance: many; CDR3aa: CASSFASGSWNIQYF; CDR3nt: TGTGCCAGCAGTTTTGCTAGCGGGAGCTGGAACATTCAGTACTTC
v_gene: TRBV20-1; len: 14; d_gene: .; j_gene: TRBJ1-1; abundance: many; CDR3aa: CSARDTKGDTEAFF; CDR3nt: TGCAGTGCTAGAGATACGAAGGGCGACACTGAAGCTTTCTTT
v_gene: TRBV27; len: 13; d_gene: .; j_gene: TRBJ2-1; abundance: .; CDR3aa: CASSVQHRSEQFF; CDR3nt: TGTGCCAGCAGCGTGCAGCACCGTAGTGAGCAGTTCTTC
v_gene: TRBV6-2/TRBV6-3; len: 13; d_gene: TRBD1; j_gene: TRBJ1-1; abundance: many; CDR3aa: CASSPDRGTEAFF; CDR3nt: TGTGCCAGCAGCCCGGACAGGGGGACTGAAGCTTTCTTT
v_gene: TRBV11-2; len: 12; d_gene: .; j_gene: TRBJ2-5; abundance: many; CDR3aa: CASSPPGETQYF; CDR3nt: TGTGCCAGCAGCCCCCCGGGAGAGACCCAGTACTTC
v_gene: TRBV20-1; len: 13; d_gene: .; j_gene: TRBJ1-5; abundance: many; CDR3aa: CSASTRSNQPQHF; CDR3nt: TGCAGTGCTAGTACACGGAGCAATCAGCCCCAGCATTTT
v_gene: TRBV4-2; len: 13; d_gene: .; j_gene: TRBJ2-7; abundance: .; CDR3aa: CASSQVRAGEQYF; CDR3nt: TGTGCCAGCAGCCAAGTGAGGGCGGGCGAGCAGTACTTC
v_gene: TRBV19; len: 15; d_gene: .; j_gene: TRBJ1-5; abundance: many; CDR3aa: CASTPPGRGNQPQHF; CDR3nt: TGTGCCAGTACACCTCCGGGAAGGGGCAATCAGCCCCAGCATTTT
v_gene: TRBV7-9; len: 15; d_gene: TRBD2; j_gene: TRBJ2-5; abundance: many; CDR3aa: CASSQPSSGIETQYF; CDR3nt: TGTGCCAGCAGCCAGCCCTCTAGCGGGATAGAGACCCAGTACTTC
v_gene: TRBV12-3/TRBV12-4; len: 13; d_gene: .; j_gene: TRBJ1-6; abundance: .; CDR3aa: CSSSFRDGSPLHF; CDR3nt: TGCTCCAGCAGTTTCAGGGACGGTTCACCCCTCCACTTT